Described below is a single TCR beta chain sequence and its context. The CDR3 extends over 15 amino acids. Per the germline V gene, CDR1 is LGHDT and CDR2 is YNNKEL (reference sequence). V shed 6 bases, J shed 4 bases, and the junction held 8 bases outside the gene matches. This entry belongs to a study of blood T cells in healthy people across ages. Primed by a sample-barcoded 5' primer and a J-beta primer mix, a second PCR proceeded for 7 to 11 cycles. TCRdb reprocessed the 5' RACE reads with MiXCR, giving one entry per CDR3 protein. In the table there are some 1.4 million distinct CDR3 sequences, roughly 40% of which are singletons.

This TCR was recovered from a woman aged 18-29 years in good health. Sequenced input: blood. J is TRBJ2-5 and V is TRBV3-1; TRBD2 aligns across 10 bases. DNA of the CDR3: TGTGCCAGCAGGGCCCAGCGGGGGGGCGGAGAGACCCAGTACTTC. Encoded protein: CASRAQRGGGETQYF.